The next 19 T cell receptor beta chains were all read from a single sample in a study of T cell clones after liver transplantation. Method: immunoSEQ multiplex PCR; TCRdb's copy keeps in-frame clones and lacks some. The table records over 50,000 clones, about 86% of them present only once. Sample: CD8+ T cells from blood, taken 12 months after liver transplant. The receptors derive from a human patient who received a liver transplant. These T cells may partly come from the graft donor.

This chain links TRBV2 with TRBJ2-7; 10 bases are shared with TRBD1. Germline loops: CDR1 SNHLY, CDR2 FYNNEI. V gave up 4 bases and J gave up 0 bases; unmatched junction bases: 12. The CDR3 runs 18 residues. CDR3 nucleotides: TGTGCCAGCAGTGGCGCGACAGGGGGCCTACATATCTCCTACGAGCAGTACTTC. Translation gives CASSGATGGLHISYEQYF.

The V gene is TRBV27, the J gene TRBJ2-1, with D perhaps TRBD1 (6 bases). Trimming removed 4 bases at V and 4 bases at J, with 11 bases between. The CDR3 contains 14 residues. Looked up from germline, CDR1 is MNHEY and CDR2 is SMNVEV (reference sequence). The chain's CDR3 is CASSSGTSYNEQFF. The CDR3 coding sequence is TGTGCCAGCAGTTCTGGGACATCGTACAATGAGCAGTTCTTC.

The rearrangement joins TRBV13 to TRBJ2-5; D is unclear. The J call may be incorrect, as the DNA end agrees better with TRBJ2-7. CDR1 PRHDT and CDR2 FYEKMQ come from the germline V gene (reference sequence). The CDR3 consists of 12 residues. The CDR3 here is CASSSDNYEQYF. The CDR3 coding sequence is TGTGCCAGCAGCTCGGATAACTACGAGCAGTACTTC.

The genes are TRBV19 and TRBJ1-1; TRBD1 matches at 7 bases. With 4 bases clipped from V and 6 bases from J, the junction kept 5 bases outside the gene matches. CDR3 length: 13 amino acids. CDR1 is LNHDA, CDR2 SQIVND, per germline (reference sequence). CDR3 bases: TGTGCCAGTAGTACCAGGGGGAGCGCTGAAGCTTTCTTT. It is translated as CASSTRGSAEAFF.

The DNA for the CDR3 is TGTGCCAGCAGTGAAGGGAGGGGAGCCTATGGCTACACCTTC. Its protein product is CASSEGRGAYGYTF. J is TRBJ1-2 and V is TRBV2, with TRBD1 as a possible D gene (5 bases). V was shortened by 1 base and J by 4 bases, with 10 bases between the two germline ends. This CDR3 region has 14 residues. Germline V gene data show CDR1 as SNHLY and CDR2 as FYNNEI. The full variable domain, completed using reference TRBV2 and TRBJ1-2, is EPEVTQTPSHQVTQMGQEVILRCVPISNHLYFYWYRQILGQKVEFLVSFYNNEISEKSEIFDDQFSVERPDGSNFTLKIRSTKLEDSAMYFCASSEGRGAYGYTFGSGTRLTVV.

V is TRBV29-1 and J is TRBJ1-2, with 8 bases fitting TRBD1. Per germline, CDR1 SQVTM and CDR2 ANQGSEA. The CDR3 covers 13 residues. V was pared by 3 bases and J by 3 bases, with 3 bases of the junction left unmatched. The CDR3 here is CSVDPTGDYGYTF. Written as DNA, the CDR3 is TGCAGCGTTGATCCGACAGGGGACTATGGCTACACCTTC.

The CDR3 DNA follows: TGCGCCAGCAGCTTGGTAGGCACCAGTGTATACAATGAGCAGTTCTTC. Translated, it gives CASSLVGTSVYNEQFF. This rearrangement joins TRBV5-1 to TRBJ2-1; D gene ambiguous. The length of the CDR3 is 16 residues. Germline V gene lookup returns CDR1 SGHRS and CDR2 YFSETQ. V was shortened by 0 bases and J by 4 bases, with 14 bases between the two germline ends. Complete variable domain (other parts from reference TRBV5-1 and TRBJ2-1): KAGVTQTPRYLIKTRGQQVTLSCSPISGHRSVSWYQQTPGQGLQFLFEYFSETQRNKGNFPGRFSGRQFSNSRSEMNVSTLELGDSALYLCASSLVGTSVYNEQFFGPGTRLTVL.

This chain uses TRBV9 with TRBJ2-5; a possible D gene is TRBD1 (7 bases). The germline V and J ends were trimmed by 1 base and 2 bases, with 12 bases remaining between them. Germline V gene data show CDR1 as SGDLS and CDR2 as YYNGEE. The CDR3 covers 15 residues. CDR3 nucleotides: TGTGCCAGCAGCGTATTCCCAGGGGGGCAAGAGACCCAGTACTTC. As protein: CASSVFPGGQETQYF.

This clone was seen only a few times. V is TRBV6-5 and J is TRBJ1-2, with no clear D. This CDR3 comprises 13 residues. Trimming took 0 bases from V and 4 from J, leaving 6 bases between them. The V gene's germline CDR1 is MNHEY and CDR2 SVGAGI. The CDR3 nucleotides are TGTGCCAGCAGTTACTCGCGTATCTATGGCTACACCTTC. Translated, it gives CASSYSRIYGYTF.

The rearrangement links TRBV5-1 to TRBJ2-1; TRBD2 aligns across 9 bases. V was clipped by 4 bases and J by 3 bases; unmatched bases: 8. This CDR3 is 16 amino acids long. Germline V gene data show CDR1 as SGHRS and CDR2 as YFSETQ. The CDR3 reads CASSVAGTSSYNEQFF. The CDR3 nucleotides read TGCGCCAGCAGCGTAGCCGGGACTAGCAGCTACAATGAGCAGTTCTTC.

The chain joins TRBV19 to TRBJ2-1; no firm D call. Trimming took off 3 bases at V and 2 bases at J, with 8 bases between the two ends. Per the germline V gene, CDR1 is LNHDA and CDR2 is SQIVND (reference sequence). The CDR3 totals 14 residues. The CDR3 region has the DNA TGTGCCAGTAGTATCATGGGCGCCTACAATGAGCAGTTCTTC. This codes for CASSIMGAYNEQFF.

As to this clone: This sample includes further DNA sequences coding for the same CDR3. This sequence joins TRBV5-1 and TRBJ1-5; D is ambiguous. The CDR3 consists of 13 residues. Trimming took 1 base from V and 2 from J, leaving 4 bases between them. Germline assignment: CDR1 SGHRS and CDR2 YFSETQ. The CDR3 DNA is TGCGCCAGCAGCTTGACAGGCAATCAGCCCCAGCATTTT. This gives the protein CASSLTGNQPQHF.

The CDR3 reads CASSFSGTLNTEAFF. The CDR3 region has the DNA TGCGCCAGCAGCTTTTCCGGGACCTTGAACACTGAAGCTTTCTTT. J is TRBJ1-1 and V is TRBV5-1; D possibly corresponds to TRBD1 (5 bases). The CDR3 covers 15 residues. Trimming shortened V by 2 bases and J by 0 bases, and 11 bases separated the two germline ends. Germline CDR1 reads SGHRS; CDR2 reads YFSETQ.

This clone has just one count. This chain uses TRBV29-1 with TRBJ2-7; D call uncertain. The V end was cut by 3 bases, the J end by 0 bases, with 3 bases between. This CDR3 is 11 amino acids long. Germline CDR1 and CDR2: SQVTM and ANQGSEA. The CDR3 is CSVDGSYEQYF. CDR3 DNA: TGCAGCGTTGATGGCTCCTACGAGCAGTACTTC.

The chain uses TRBV11-2 and TRBJ2-1; 8 positions match TRBD2. Trimming cost V 0 bases and J 3 bases; bases outside gene matches: 7. Looked up from germline, CDR1 is SGHAT and CDR2 is FQNNGV. The CDR3 is 17 amino acids. CDR3 residues: CASSLDVAGNIYNEQFF. As DNA, the CDR3 is TGTGCCAGCAGCTTAGATGTAGCGGGGAACATCTACAATGAGCAGTTCTTC.

CDR3 amino acids: CASSQGVSARFNEQFF. CDR3 coding DNA: TGTGCCAGCAGCCAAGGTGTTAGCGCCCGTTTCAATGAGCAGTTCTTC. The rearrangement uses TRBV14 and TRBJ2-1, with D perhaps TRBD2 (5 bases). Trimming removed 1 base from V and 6 bases from J, with 16 bases in between. The CDR3 consists of 16 residues. Germline CDR1 and CDR2: SGHDN and FVKESK.

This clone showed up just once. The V gene is TRBV28, the J gene TRBJ2-2, with 14 bases aligning to TRBD2. Germline values: CDR1 MDHEN, CDR2 SYDVKM. After removal of 3 bases from V and 4 bases from J, the junction contained 4 bases not matched to a gene. The CDR3 length is 17 residues. The CDR3 spells CASSFGTSGSSTGELFF. The CDR3 DNA reads as TGTGCCAGCAGTTTCGGGACTAGCGGGAGCAGCACCGGGGAGCTGTTTTTT.

J is TRBJ2-1 and V is TRBV9, with D perhaps assigned TRBD1 or TRBD2 (5 bases each). The germline V and J ends were trimmed by 0 bases and 5 bases, with 6 bases remaining between them. CDR3 length: 13 residues. In germline, CDR1 is SGDLS, CDR2 YYNGEE. CDR3 loop: CASSVGDHNEQFF. As DNA, the CDR3 is TGTGCCAGCAGCGTAGGGGACCACAATGAGCAGTTCTTC.

This chain connects TRBV6-5 to TRBJ2-7, with 9 nucleotides matching TRBD1. Germline V gene sequence: CDR1 MNHEY, CDR2 SVGAGI. The CDR3 totals 15 residues. With V trimmed by 2 bases and J by 6 bases, 8 bases remained unmatched. CDR3 sequence reads: CASSYSQQGAGEQYF. The CDR3 DNA reads as TGTGCCAGCAGTTACAGTCAACAGGGGGCTGGCGAGCAGTACTTC.